The 19 T cell receptor beta chains presented below share a single source sample, sequenced in a study of CD8 T cells in Susac syndrome (dated 2019 in TCRdb). Library preparation was by the immunoSEQ multiplex PCR assay. RNA was extracted using the RNeasy kit, and about 0.45 to 1 ug of the RNA was reverse transcribed with random hexamers. The raw public reads went through TCRdb reprocessing: fastp at Q25, MiXCR clone calling, in-frame beta chains kept. Under each unique CDR3 protein, matching rows form one entry showing the most common genes and DNA. Counted in this sample were approximately 160,000 distinct CDR3 sequences; 90% to 95% of them appeared once. The top ten clones comprise around 0.08% of the sample. The sample consisted of CD4+ T cells from PBMCs. These receptors were collected from a human donor in good health.

The J gene is TRBJ2-3, the V gene TRBV24-1; 7 bases align to TRBD2. CDR1 KGHDR and CDR2 SFDVKD come from the germline V gene. The CDR3 is 16 residues long. V lost 4 bases to trimming and J lost 3 bases; unmatched junction nucleotides: 9. This CDR3 is CATSERGGSWTDTQYF. The CDR3 nucleotides are TGTGCCACCAGTGAGAGAGGCGGGAGTTGGACAGATACGCAGTATTTT.

This clonotype was observed a few times. This chain joins TRBV5-1 and TRBJ2-7; 9 nucleotides agree with TRBD1. This CDR3 is built from 15 residues. J gave up 4 bases and V 0 bases, and 5 bases lay outside the gene matches. Per the germline V gene, CDR1 is SGHRS and CDR2 is YFSETQ. The CDR3 bases are TGCGCCAGCAGCTTGGAAGGACAGGGGCGGTACGAGCAGTACTTC. Translation: CASSLEGQGRYEQYF.

The V and J genes are TRBV10-3 and TRBJ2-3; D assignment may be TRBD1 or TRBD2 (5 bases each). This CDR3 comprises 13 residues. Trimming cost V 6 bases and J 1 base, with 8 bases left between them. CDR1 and CDR2 (germline): ENHRY, SYGVKD. In DNA form, the CDR3 reads TGTGCCATCAGCGGGGCCGGCACAGATACGCAGTATTTT. Translation: CAISGAGTDTQYF.

The chain recombines TRBV5-1 with TRBJ2-5; possible D gene TRBD2, 6 bases. The germline CDR1 and CDR2 sequences are SGHRS and YFSETQ. This CDR3 is built from 11 residues. The CDR3 loop is CGSGLQETQYF. The CDR3 nucleotides are TGCGGCTCGGGACTCCAAGAGACCCAGTACTTC.

The rearrangement uses TRBV10-3 and TRBJ1-2; no definite D call. Germline assignment: CDR1 ENHRY and CDR2 SYGVKD. With 4 bases removed from V and 4 bases from J, the gap between germline ends came to 10 bases. The CDR3 is made up of 13 amino acids. The DNA for the CDR3 is TGTGCCATCAGTGGACTCCCGGTCTATGGCTACACCTTC. This sequence encodes CAISGLPVYGYTF.

This clonotype has only one observation. The rearrangement joins TRBV5-1 to TRBJ2-5; TRBD1 matches at 10 bases. J was trimmed by 3 bases and V by 4 bases; bases with no gene match: 3. CDR1 is SGHRS, CDR2 YFSETQ, per germline. CDR3 length equals 14 residues. CDR3 sequence (DNA): TGCGCCAGCAGCAAAGGGACAGGGGAAGAGACCCAGTACTTC. It yields the protein CASSKGTGEETQYF.

The chain employs TRBV20-1 and TRBJ2-3; the D gene is possibly TRBD2 (6 bases). Germline CDR1 DFQATT, CDR2 SNEGSKA (reference sequence). The CDR3 sequence is 14 residues long. V was pared by 3 bases and J by 0 bases, with 10 bases between. The CDR3 loop is CSASRGVSTDTQYF. CDR3 nucleotides: TGCAGTGCTAGCCGCGGGGTTAGCACAGATACGCAGTATTTT.

The gene calls are TRBV6-1 and TRBJ2-5; no reliable D call. V was pared by 4 bases and J by 2 bases, with 5 bases between. Germline V gene lookup returns CDR1 MNHNS and CDR2 SASEGT. The CDR3 loop spans 12 amino acids. The CDR3 loop reads CASSVTQETQYF. The DNA of the CDR3 is TGTGCCAGCAGTGTGACACAAGAGACCCAGTACTTC.

This clonotype was observed at least ten times. The gene calls are TRBV3-1 and TRBJ2-3; D is ambiguous. Deletions cut 4 bases from V and 3 bases from J, with 2 bases between. CDR3 size: 11 residues. CDR1 and CDR2 (germline): LGHDT, YNNKEL (reference sequence). The CDR3 DNA sequence: TGTGCCAGCAGCCTAACAGATACGCAGTATTTT. The encoded protein is CASSLTDTQYF.

The CDR3 reads CASSLRGAVDTQYF. DNA of the CDR3: TGTGCCAGCAGCCTGAGGGGGGCGGTAGATACGCAGTATTTT. This chain joins TRBV7-9 and TRBJ2-3; D tentatively reads TRBD1 or TRBD2 (6 bases each). Germline values: CDR1 SEHNR, CDR2 FQNEAQ (reference sequence). Trimming shortened V by 5 bases and J by 5 bases, and 14 bases separated the two germline ends. CDR3 length: 14 residues.

V usage is TRBV24-1 and J usage is TRBJ2-4, with a tentative D call TRBD2 (6 bases). CDR1 is KGHDR, CDR2 SFDVKD, per germline. The ends were cut back, 7 bases at V and 8 bases at J, with 17 bases in the middle. This CDR3 region has 14 residues. The CDR3 reads CATRGPTSADIQYF. The CDR3 DNA is TGTGCCACCAGGGGCCCGACTAGTGCGGACATTCAGTACTTC.

The chain is built from TRBV10-2 and TRBJ1-4; 7 nucleotides agree with TRBD1. The CDR3 is made up of 17 amino acids. Germline trimming cut 8 bases from V and 7 bases from J; bases unmatched to any gene: 19. Looked up from germline, CDR1 is WSHSY and CDR2 is SAAADI. The CDR3 bases are TGCGCCAGCCGAAACCCCGTCCGACAGGGTCGCGGTGAAAAACTGTTTTTT. Protein product: CASRNPVRQGRGEKLFF.

The gene calls are TRBV28 and TRBJ2-3; 7 bases align to TRBD2. The CDR3 loop spans 17 amino acids. Germline V gene data show CDR1 as MDHEN and CDR2 as SYDVKM. V was clipped by 5 bases and J by 0 bases; unmatched bases: 11. The CDR3 DNA sequence: TGTGCCAGCAGTACACCGGGACTACCAATTAGCACAGATACGCAGTATTTT. Protein product: CASSTPGLPISTDTQYF.

The chain joins TRBV28 to TRBJ1-5, with D perhaps TRBD1 (6 bases). CDR3 length equals 17 residues. CDR1 and CDR2 from the germline V gene are MDHEN and SYDVKM. Trimming removed 4 bases from V and 0 bases from J, with 16 bases in between. The CDR3 here is CASSSPEGGYSNQPQHF. CDR3 DNA sequence: TGTGCCAGCAGTTCACCCGAGGGGGGTTATAGCAATCAGCCCCAGCATTTT.

The chain employs TRBV3-1 and TRBJ1-5; 7 positions match TRBD1. The CDR3 sequence is 17 residues long. The V gene's germline CDR1 is LGHDT and CDR2 YNNKEL (reference sequence). Germline trimming cut 1 base from V and 4 bases from J; bases unmatched to any gene: 10. The CDR3 reads CASSQVGGAGGNQPQHF. CDR3 nucleotides: TGTGCCAGCAGCCAAGTAGGGGGCGCGGGGGGTAATCAGCCCCAGCATTTT.

The CDR3 region has the DNA TGTGCCAGCAGCCCGGGACAGTACCTGAACACTGAAGCTTTCTTT. Its translation: CASSPGQYLNTEAFF. The genes are TRBV9 and TRBJ1-1; 7 nucleotides agree with TRBD1. CDR3 length: 15 amino acids. Germline V lookup: CDR1 SGDLS, CDR2 YYNGEE. V was pared by 4 bases and J by 0 bases, with 6 bases of the junction left unmatched.

This clonotype was seen more than once but under ten times. The chain couples TRBV6-6 to TRBJ2-1, with 7 bases that match TRBD2. The V and J ends lost 6 bases and 0 bases, in that order; junction bases with no gene match: 2. Germline values: CDR1 MNHNY, CDR2 SVGAGI (reference sequence). The CDR3 is 14 amino acids. The CDR3 sequence: CASRLASSYNEQFF. DNA of the CDR3: TGTGCCAGCAGACTAGCGAGCTCCTACAATGAGCAGTTCTTC.

DNA of the CDR3: TGCAGTGCTCAGGGGAACACCGGGGAGCTGTTTTTT. This translates into CSAQGNTGELFF. The chain is built from TRBV20-1 and TRBJ2-2, with D possibly matching TRBD1 (5 bases). CDR1 is DFQATT, CDR2 SNEGSKA, per germline (reference sequence). Trimming left V 5 bases short and J 1 base short, with 5 bases between. The CDR3 totals 12 residues.

The chain combines TRBV20-1 with TRBJ2-5, with 11 bases fitting TRBD2. The CDR3 length is 17 residues. Germline lookup yields CDR1 DFQATT and CDR2 SNEGSKA (reference sequence). Trimming cost V 3 bases and J 4 bases; bases outside gene matches: 13. The CDR3 coding sequence is TGCAGTGCTAGTACGCTAGCGGGGGGAACTCAGCGAGAGACCCAGTACTTC. The encoded protein is CSASTLAGGTQRETQYF.